The 10 T cell receptor beta chains given below trace back to one sample, sequenced in a study of blood T cell repertoires in COVID-19. Assay used: immunoSEQ multiplex PCR; TCRdb lists only in-frame clones, some missing. Of a few hundred thousand clones listed, around 91% were seen once; the top ten hold about 1%. Sequenced input: PBMCs or T cells enriched from blood (not recorded which). The receptor source for this set is a man aged 18 to 35 who had recovered from COVID-19.

This clone was counted once. This sequence joins TRBV7-9 and TRBJ1-2; tentative D call: TRBD1 (6 bases). This CDR3 is built from 13 residues. V lost 5 bases and J lost 7, with 14 bases in between. Germline loops: CDR1 SEHNR, CDR2 FQNEAQ (reference sequence). In nucleotides, the CDR3 is TGTGCCAGCAGCATCGTATCAGGGGTTGGCTACACCTTC. Its protein is CASSIVSGVGYTF.

The J gene is TRBJ1-2, the V gene TRBV4-2; 8 bases match TRBD1. J gave up 8 bases and V 1 base, and 6 bases lay outside the gene matches. This CDR3 comprises 14 residues. Germline CDR1 reads LGHNA; CDR2 reads YNFKEQ. The chain's CDR3 is CASSQGRQGRGYTF. The CDR3 DNA reads TGTGCCAGCAGCCAAGGGAGACAGGGGAGGGGCTACACCTTC.

This clone is a singleton in its sample. The chain employs TRBV6-5 and TRBJ1-2; TRBD1 matches at 9 bases. CDR1 MNHEY and CDR2 SVGAGI come from the germline V gene. The ends lost 6 bases at V and 5 bases at J; junction bases unmatched: 7. CDR3 length equals 14 residues. The CDR3 nucleotides read TGTGCCAGCAGGCCGGGACAGGGAGAGTATGGCTACACCTTC. Translation: CASRPGQGEYGYTF.

This chain links TRBV13 with TRBJ2-1; TRBD2 matches 15 bases. V shed 6 bases, J shed 1 base, and the junction held 4 bases outside the gene matches. Looked up from germline, CDR1 is PRHDT and CDR2 is FYEKMQ (reference sequence). The CDR3 runs 17 residues. The CDR3 DNA reads as TGTGCCAGCAGTCGGACTAGCGGGGGGGCTTCCTACAATGAGCAGTTCTTC. Translating it yields CASSRTSGGASYNEQFF. The whole variable domain, remainder taken from reference TRBV13 and TRBJ2-1, is AAGVIQSPRHLIKEKRETATLKCYPIPRHDTVYWYQQGPGQDPQFLISFYEKMQSDKGSIPDRFSAQQFSDYHSELNMSSLELGDSALYFCASSRTSGGASYNEQFFGPGTRLTVL.

The chain links TRBV7-9 to TRBJ2-7, with a possible D match to TRBD1 (6 bases). CDR1 is SEHNR and CDR2 is FQNEAQ in the germline V gene (reference sequence). CDR3 length equals 13 residues. The ends were cut back, 8 bases at V and 3 bases at J, with 14 bases in the middle. CDR3 loop: CASRAGANYEQYF. The CDR3 nucleotides are TGTGCCAGCCGTGCAGGGGCCAACTACGAGCAGTACTTC.

DNA for the CDR3: TGTGCCAGCAGCCCTAGCCCAGGAGCTTATGGCTACACCTTC. It codes for CASSPSPGAYGYTF. The chain recombines TRBV9 with TRBJ1-2, with D unclear. The CDR3 is 14 amino acids. The V gene lost 4 bases and the J gene lost 5 bases, with 15 bases spanning the gap. Germline assignment: CDR1 SGDLS and CDR2 YYNGEE.

The sample holds one count of this clone. The rearrangement joins TRBV6-6 to TRBJ2-1; D remains ambiguous. Germline V lookup: CDR1 MNHNY, CDR2 SVGAGI (reference sequence). This CDR3 spans 12 amino acids. Trimming took off 6 bases at V and 5 bases at J, with 8 bases between the two ends. Here the CDR3 DNA reads TGTGCCAGCAGCAATAGAGACAATGAGCAGTTCTTC. Encoded protein: CASSNRDNEQFF.

V usage is TRBV28 and J usage is TRBJ2-7, with 14 nucleotides matching TRBD2. Germline CDR1 reads MDHEN; CDR2 reads SYDVKM. CDR3 length equals 15 residues. V lost 5 bases and J lost 5; bases outside the gene matches: 5. In nucleotides, the CDR3 is TGTGCCAGCAGTCCCCCGGGACTAGCGGGAGACGAGCAGTACTTC. It encodes CASSPPGLAGDEQYF.

There are a few counts of this clone. The chain recombines TRBV3-1 (or the pseudogene TRBV3-2) with TRBJ1-3; D remains unclear. V dropped 1 base and J dropped 0 bases, with 7 bases sitting between them. From germline, CDR1 is LGHDT and CDR2 YNNKEL (reference sequence). The CDR3 loop spans 15 amino acids. CDR3 coding DNA: TGTGCCAGCAGCCAAGTCTCCGGCTCTGGAAACACCATATATTTT. Amino acids: CASSQVSGSGNTIYF.

V is TRBV7-2 and J is TRBJ2-7; 8 bases agree with TRBD2. The V gene's germline CDR1 is SGHTA and CDR2 FQGNSA. The CDR3 sequence is 15 residues long. V lost 7 bases and J lost 2; bases outside the gene matches: 10. CDR3: CASNPSGRPTYEQYF. The CDR3 DNA is TGTGCCAGCAATCCCAGCGGGAGACCCACCTACGAGCAGTACTTC.